The next 18 T cell receptor beta chains were all read from a single sample in a study of blood T cell repertoires in COVID-19. Sequenced by immunoSEQ multiplex PCR; TCRdb stores in-frame clones only, minus some. The sample records about 140,000 clones, approximately 82% being singletons. Sequencing input: peripheral blood. Receptors were obtained from a man aged 60 to 69 with active or convalescent COVID-19.

The chain has TRBV2 and TRBJ1-2; unclear D gene. Between the trimmed V and J ends, which lost 8 bases and 5 bases, there was a span of 12 bases. CDR1 SNHLY and CDR2 FYNNEI come from the germline V gene. The CDR3 has 12 amino acids. The CDR3 is CASPDGLYGYTF. CDR3 sequence (DNA): TGTGCCAGCCCCGACGGACTGTATGGCTACACCTTC.

J is TRBJ2-1 and V is TRBV4-3, with 12 bases fitting TRBD1. The germline gives CDR1 LGHNA, CDR2 YSLEER. This CDR3 contains 15 residues. V trimming: 2 bases; J trimming: 10 bases; junction bases outside the gene matches: 6. The CDR3 DNA reads as TGCGCCAGCAGCCAACCCGGGACAGGGGGCCGGGAGCAGTTCTTC. Residues: CASSQPGTGGREQFF.

The genes are TRBV7-2 and TRBJ2-5; TRBD2 matches at 11 bases. The V and J ends lost 2 bases and 5 bases, in that order; junction bases with no gene match: 4. The CDR3 has 15 amino acids. The germline CDR1 and CDR2 sequences are SGHTA and FQGNSA. The CDR3 bases are TGTGCCAGCAGCTTACTATTAGCGGGAGGGGAGACCCAGTACTTC. This codes for CASSLLLAGGETQYF.

This chain connects TRBV9 to TRBJ1-2; D ambiguous. Germline assignment: CDR1 SGDLS and CDR2 YYNGEE. V dropped 4 bases and J dropped 6 bases, with 10 bases sitting between them. The CDR3 runs to 12 residues. In DNA form, the CDR3 reads TGTGCCAGCAGCCCCCGTTCTGATGGCTACACCTTC. It translates to CASSPRSDGYTF.

The chain links TRBV2 to TRBJ1-2, with D possibly being TRBD1 (6 bases). V gave up 6 bases and J gave up 3 bases, with 11 bases separating them. The germline CDR1 and CDR2 sequences are SNHLY and FYNNEI. CDR3 length equals 13 residues. The CDR3 DNA is TGTGCCAGCAGACCCAGGGGAGACTATGGCTACACCTTC. Translating it yields CASRPRGDYGYTF.

The chain joins TRBV6-2 or TRBV6-3 to TRBJ2-2; 8 bases line up with TRBD2. The germline V gene encodes CDR1 MNHEY and CDR2 SVGEGT. V shed 6 bases and J 6 bases; nucleotides not matched to a gene: 9. This CDR3 region has 15 residues. CDR3 in DNA: TGTGCCAGCAGCTTGGGACTAGTTCAAGCCGGGGAGCTGTTTTTT. The encoded protein is CASSLGLVQAGELFF.

V usage is TRBV29-1 and J usage is TRBJ1-4, with D unclear. Germline V gene sequence: CDR1 SQVTM, CDR2 ANQGSEA. V dropped 6 bases and J dropped 8 bases, with 25 bases sitting between them. The CDR3 is made up of 16 amino acids. The CDR3 loop is CSVAEAAFWGGEKLFF. CDR3 in DNA: TGCAGCGTGGCAGAGGCTGCGTTTTGGGGAGGGGAAAAACTGTTTTTT.

CDR3 loop: CASSLGTGLQETQYF. CDR3 bases: TGTGCCAGCAGCTTAGGGACAGGGCTCCAAGAGACCCAGTACTTC. The chain recombines TRBV11-2 with TRBJ2-5, with 8 bases matching TRBD1. The CDR3 covers 15 residues. Trimming cost V 1 base and J 1 base; bases outside gene matches: 2. The germline gives CDR1 SGHAT, CDR2 FQNNGV.

The chain combines TRBV3-1 (or the pseudogene TRBV3-2) with TRBJ2-1; 9 nucleotides agree with TRBD2. Looked up from germline, CDR1 is LGHDT and CDR2 is YNNKEL (reference sequence). The CDR3 totals 16 residues. Trimming removed 4 bases from V and 9 bases from J; junction bases left unmatched: 13. The DNA of the CDR3 is TGTGCCAGCAGCCCCGATTGGACTAGCGAATTAACTGAGCAGTTCTTC. Its protein is CASSPDWTSELTEQFF.

The V gene is TRBV5-1, the J gene TRBJ2-3, with TRBD1 matching over 10 bases. Looked up from germline, CDR1 is SGHRS and CDR2 is YFSETQ. This CDR3 has 17 amino acids. V shed 2 bases, J shed 4 bases, and the junction held 10 bases outside the gene matches. The CDR3 loop reads CASSLFGGTGEADTQYF. The CDR3, as DNA: TGCGCCAGCAGCTTATTCGGCGGGACAGGGGAGGCAGATACGCAGTATTTT.

The chain is built from TRBV4-1 and TRBJ1-2, with D perhaps TRBD1 (5 bases). Germline V gene lookup returns CDR1 MGHRA and CDR2 YSYEKL. The CDR3 covers 13 residues. The ends were cut back, 3 bases at V and 8 bases at J, with 13 bases in the middle. The CDR3 here is CASSQLWRGGYTF. In nucleotides, the CDR3 is TGCGCCAGCAGCCAGCTATGGAGGGGCGGCTACACCTTC.

V and J are TRBV5-6 and TRBJ1-1; D is unresolved. Trimming took 2 bases from V and 6 from J, leaving 5 bases between them. In germline, CDR1 is SGHDT, CDR2 YYEEEE. The CDR3 runs 11 residues. This CDR3 reads CASSFRAEAFF. For the CDR3, the DNA is TGTGCCAGCAGCTTCCGCGCTGAAGCTTTCTTT.

The sample holds a few counts of this clone. The V call is TRBV30, the J call TRBJ2-5; 9 bases match TRBD1. Germline trimming cut 4 bases from V and 7 bases from J; bases unmatched to any gene: 7. Germline-derived CDR1 and CDR2 are GTSNPN and SVGIG (reference sequence). The CDR3 contains 13 residues. For the CDR3, the DNA is TGTGCCTGGACCACAGGGGGCATAGGGACCCAGTACTTC. Amino acids: CAWTTGGIGTQYF.

This chain joins TRBV27 and TRBJ2-7; the match to TRBD1 covers 7 bases. CDR1 and CDR2 from the germline V gene are MNHEY and SMNVEV (reference sequence). Trimming at V came to 2 bases and at J to 1 base, leaving 2 bases not matched to a gene. The CDR3 extends over 14 amino acids. As DNA, the CDR3 is TGTGCCAGCAGTTTAGTGGGACAGTCCTACGAGCAGTACTTC. Its protein is CASSLVGQSYEQYF.

The sample holds a few counts of this clone. The rearrangement joins TRBV6-4 to TRBJ2-3; 12 bases are a match to TRBD2. The V and J ends lost 5 bases and 2 bases, in that order; junction bases with no gene match: 2. The V gene's germline CDR1 is MRHNA and CDR2 SNTAGT. The CDR3 has 15 amino acids. Here the CDR3 reads CASSPSGGATDTQYF. In nucleotides, the CDR3 is TGTGCCAGCAGTCCTAGCGGGGGGGCCACAGATACGCAGTATTTT.

This clone was counted once. The chain uses TRBV6-5 and TRBJ2-3, with D tentatively TRBD1 (5 bases). The V gene's germline CDR1 is MNHEY and CDR2 SVGAGI. V was pared by 4 bases and J by 4 bases, with 9 bases between. This CDR3 region has 13 residues. CDR3 loop: CASSFQGADTQYF. DNA for the CDR3: TGTGCCAGCAGTTTCCAGGGTGCAGATACGCAGTATTTT.

The V gene is TRBV5-1, the J gene TRBJ1-6; TRBD1 might be the D (5 bases). The CDR3 is made up of 13 amino acids. CDR1 is SGHRS, CDR2 YFSETQ, per germline. Trimming pared 4 bases from V and 10 bases from J, leaving 12 bases between. CDR3 nucleotide sequence: TGCGCCAGCAGCCCGTCAGGACACTCACCCCTCCACTTT. Protein product: CASSPSGHSPLHF.

The chain has TRBV19 and TRBJ1-3; no clear D. Trimming left V 3 bases short and J 11 bases short, with 11 bases between. Germline V gene sequence: CDR1 LNHDA, CDR2 SQIVND (reference sequence). The CDR3 covers 12 residues. CDR3 bases: TGTGCCAGTAGTATGGGCCCAATCGCCATATATTTT. It specifies CASSMGPIAIYF.